This is a list of T cell receptor beta chains from one sample in a study of blood T cell repertoires in COVID-19. Assay used: immunoSEQ multiplex PCR; TCRdb lists only in-frame clones, some missing. Here the sample spans 120,000 to 150,000 clones, about nine tenths being singletons. The sample comprised peripheral blood. The source is a woman older than 75 with acute or convalescent COVID-19. Both conserved end residues are trimmed from each CDR3.

TRBV7-2	TRBJ1-6	ASRGRGRNSPLH
TRBV11-1	TRBJ2-3	ASSSGLAGGSDTQY
TRBV9	TRBJ1-1	ASSVGPGQMNTEAF
TRBV6-5	TRBJ1-1	ASTQPRTGRTEAF
TRBV2	TRBJ2-5	ASTPGQETQY
TRBV4-1	TRBJ2-4	ASSQGLLAGAKNIQY
TRBV7-2	TRBJ2-1	ASSQAGGPVSEQF
TRBV9	TRBJ2-1	ASSPGTGHYNEQF
TRBV7-2	TRBJ1-3	ASSLALWTAGNTIY
TRBV6-1	TRBJ1-5	ASSELGGHSQPQH